This record looks at one T cell receptor beta chain sequence and its context. Its specificity is not known. With 3 bases clipped from V and 6 bases from J, the junction kept 10 bases outside the gene matches. This CDR3 contains 16 residues. From germline, CDR1 is SGHDT and CDR2 YYEEEE. The primer mix had 60 Vbeta and 13 Jbeta primers. Per the study methods: Later, roughly 86 million unique TCR beta chains were counted in an analysis, and around 11 million of them were shared. Sequencing was performed with immunoSEQ multiplex PCR; in TCRdb, only in-frame clones are kept and a portion is missing. Clone size and V and J calls were adopted from that table, with D and trimming inferred from the DNA. The sample holds tens of thousands of clones, more than 55% seen once. These data originate in a study of cytomegalovirus exposure and HLA in healthy donors. Notes on the study in general: Several top significant clusters appeared, in a later analysis, to be linked to common viral pathogens. The authors listed approximately 150 TCR beta chains as cytomegalovirus-associated. In vitro data verified a few CMV-associated chains as specific for CMV antigens.

The sequence came from a boy aged 5-17 years in good health and CMV-seropositive. The chain couples TRBV5-6 to TRBJ2-2, with 8 bases that match TRBD2. Material: PBMCs. The CDR3 region is CASSSRGLVIPGELFF. CDR3 in DNA: TGTGCCAGCAGCTCCCGGGGACTAGTTATCCCCGGGGAGCTGTTTTTT.